Shown below are 9 T cell receptor beta chains from a single sample sequenced in a study of shared clonotypes between healthy human individuals. Measured with immunoSEQ multiplex PCR; TCRdb has only the in-frame clones, and not every one. The sample holds about 1.5 million clones, nearly 99% seen once. Sequencing was done on a sample of naive CD4+ T cells sorted from blood. Subset indicated: CD45RA+ positively selected. Receptor source: a man under 40 in good health.

The chain is built from TRBV10-3 and TRBJ2-6; D unresolved. CDR1 and CDR2 from the germline V gene are ENHRY and SYGVKD. The CDR3 is 13 residues long. V was cut by 4 bases and J by 3 bases, with 4 bases left in between. The CDR3 is CAISVGGANVLTF. Here the CDR3 DNA reads TGTGCCATCAGTGTGGGTGGGGCCAACGTCCTGACTTTC.

V usage is TRBV6-6 and J usage is TRBJ2-4, with 9 nucleotides matching TRBD1. Germline V lookup: CDR1 MNHNY, CDR2 SVGAGI (reference sequence). The CDR3 has 16 amino acids. The V gene end was trimmed by 2 bases and the J gene end by 4 bases; junction bases not matched to a gene: 6. The DNA for the CDR3 is TGTGCCAGCAGTTACCCTACCGGGACAGGGAAAAACATTCAGTACTTC. This codes for CASSYPTGTGKNIQYF.

V and J are TRBV15 and TRBJ2-5; TRBD1 aligns across 9 bases. Trimming took 4 bases from V and 4 from J; bases not matched to a gene: 7. The CDR3 is made up of 15 amino acids. Germline CDR1 reads LNHNV; CDR2 reads YYDKDF (reference sequence). The CDR3 DNA reads TGTGCCACCAGCAAAGCGACAGGGGGGGTAGAGACCCAGTACTTC. Translation: CATSKATGGVETQYF.

V is TRBV27 and J is TRBJ2-7; the match to TRBD2 covers 10 bases. Germline trimming cut 6 bases from V and 2 bases from J; bases unmatched to any gene: 10. Germline loops: CDR1 MNHEY, CDR2 SMNVEV (reference sequence). The CDR3 consists of 16 residues. The DNA for the CDR3 is TGTGCCAGCAGCTCTAGAGGAAGCGGGAGGGCCTACGAGCAGTACTTC. Translation gives CASSSRGSGRAYEQYF.

The rearrangement links TRBV19 to TRBJ1-2; TRBD1 agrees at 7 bases. The CDR3 loop spans 16 amino acids. The V and J ends lost 4 bases and 8 bases, in that order; junction bases with no gene match: 16. CDR1 LNHDA and CDR2 SQIVND come from the germline V gene (reference sequence). CDR3 region: CASSTTGAAGLRGYTF. The CDR3 region has the DNA TGTGCCAGTAGTACTACAGGGGCCGCGGGCCTACGGGGCTACACCTTC.

V and J are TRBV7-2 and TRBJ2-7, with 7 bases that match TRBD2. This CDR3 contains 14 residues. The V gene end was trimmed by 7 bases and the J gene end by 6 bases; junction bases not matched to a gene: 12. Germline CDR1 reads SGHTA; CDR2 reads FQGNSA. The CDR3 here is CASTGGTTPVEQYF. The CDR3, as DNA: TGTGCCAGCACCGGTGGGACTACCCCCGTCGAGCAGTACTTC.

This clone was found once. This chain uses TRBV28 with TRBJ2-1; D call uncertain. V lost 8 bases to trimming and J lost 7 bases, with 12 bases between them. Germline loops: CDR1 MDHEN, CDR2 SYDVKM. CDR3 length: 12 amino acids. CDR3 amino acids: CASLTPGNEQFF. For the CDR3, the DNA is TGTGCCAGCTTGACGCCGGGTAATGAGCAGTTCTTC.

CDR3 region: CAWSGNHEAFF. In nucleotides, the CDR3 is TGTGCCTGGAGTGGAAACCATGAAGCTTTCTTT. This chain joins TRBV30 and TRBJ1-1; D unclear. Trimming left V 1 base short and J 7 bases short, with 7 bases between. Per the germline V gene, CDR1 is GTSNPN and CDR2 is SVGIG (reference sequence). The CDR3 length is 11 residues.

V usage is TRBV18 and J usage is TRBJ1-2, with D possibly TRBD1 on 5 matching bases. V gave up 4 bases and J gave up 3 bases, with 15 bases separating them. Germline CDR1 and CDR2: KGHSH and LQKENI. The CDR3 has 15 residues. DNA for the CDR3: TGTGCCAGCTCACTTCTCGGGACTCGAGACTATGGCTACACCTTC. Translation gives CASSLLGTRDYGYTF.